The 29 T cell receptor beta chains below all came from one sample that was sequenced in a study of cytomegalovirus exposure and HLA in healthy donors. The PCR was carried out with 60 Vbeta primers and 13 Jbeta primers. This table comes from immunoSEQ multiplex PCR, and its TCRdb copy is limited to in-frame clones, with some not included. The table has about 220,000 clones, under 80% seen once. Sequencing input: PBMCs. Receptors originate from a woman in her 30s in good health and CMV-seronegative.

The chain carries TRBV16 and TRBJ2-7; D is unclear. The CDR3 has 14 amino acids. The V gene's germline CDR1 is KGHSY and CDR2 FQNENV. Trimming pared 0 bases from V and 6 bases from J, leaving 12 bases between. CDR3 DNA sequence: TGTGCCAGCAGCCAATCAATGAGGAGTGGCGAGCAGTACTTC. It encodes CASSQSMRSGEQYF.

This clone was recorded a few times. The rearrangement joins TRBV28 to TRBJ2-7; D gene unclear. CDR1 is MDHEN, CDR2 SYDVKM, per germline. CDR3 size: 11 residues. Trimming pared 5 bases from V and 1 base from J, leaving 3 bases between. Here the CDR3 DNA reads TGTGCCAGCAGTACTTCCTACGAGCAGTACTTC. It encodes CASSTSYEQYF.

The rearrangement links TRBV14 to TRBJ1-2, with D perhaps matching TRBD1 (5 bases). V shed 6 bases and J shed 4 bases, with 15 bases lying between them. This CDR3 region has 14 residues. CDR1 and CDR2 (germline): SGHDN, FVKESK. The CDR3 sequence is CASSEGGGLYGYTF. The CDR3, as DNA: TGTGCCAGCAGTGAAGGTGGGGGACTCTATGGCTACACCTTC.

V is TRBV5-1 and J is TRBJ1-3, with 7 bases lining up with TRBD1. The CDR3 consists of 15 residues. Trimming cost V 2 bases and J 4 bases; bases outside gene matches: 6. Looked up from germline, CDR1 is SGHRS and CDR2 is YFSETQ. CDR3 amino acids: CASSFRQGAGNTIYF. The CDR3 DNA reads TGCGCCAGCAGCTTTCGACAGGGAGCGGGAAACACCATATATTTT.

The V and J genes are TRBV6-5 and TRBJ2-7; 8 bases are shared with TRBD2. The CDR3 runs 15 residues. V shed 2 bases and J 5 bases; nucleotides not matched to a gene: 8. Germline values: CDR1 MNHEY, CDR2 SVGAGI. The CDR3 here is CASSYGAGGFDEQYF. CDR3 nucleotide sequence: TGTGCCAGCAGTTACGGCGCGGGGGGCTTCGACGAGCAGTACTTC.

In the case of this clone: This same CDR3 is encoded by further DNA sequences in the sample. CDR3 DNA: TGTGCCTGGAGTGCCCAGGGGTTTGGCGATACGCAGTATTTT. This gives the protein CAWSAQGFGDTQYF. This chain links TRBV30 with TRBJ2-3; the D gene is possibly TRBD1 (6 bases). There are 14 residues in the CDR3. CDR1 and CDR2 from the germline V gene are GTSNPN and SVGIG (reference sequence). V lost 1 base, J lost 6 bases, and 14 bases lay in between.

Notes on this clone: At the DNA level, this CDR3 is encoded by other sequences in the same sample as well. V usage is TRBV6-1 and J usage is TRBJ1-2, with D perhaps TRBD1 (5 bases). The germline gives CDR1 MNHNS, CDR2 SASEGT. Trimming cost V 0 bases and J 5 bases, with 10 bases left between them. The CDR3 runs to 14 residues. DNA for the CDR3: TGTGCCAGCAGTGAAGCGCTAGGGGATTATGGCTACACCTTC. It encodes CASSEALGDYGYTF.

The gene calls are TRBV19 and TRBJ2-1; the D is unclear. Germline CDR1 is LNHDA and CDR2 is SQIVND (reference sequence). The CDR3 is 13 residues long. V gave up 4 bases and J gave up 2 bases, with 6 bases separating them. CDR3 residues: CASSSGTYNEQFF. The CDR3 DNA is TGTGCCAGTAGTAGCGGCACCTACAATGAGCAGTTCTTC.

This chain links TRBV19 with TRBJ2-1, with a weak D call TRBD2 (5 bases). Germline V CDR1 and CDR2: LNHDA, SQIVND (reference sequence). This CDR3 spans 15 amino acids. Trimming removed 5 bases at V and 0 bases at J, with 11 bases between. The CDR3 nucleotides are TGTGCCAGTAGTTTTGACTACAACTCCTACAATGAGCAGTTCTTC. Encoded protein: CASSFDYNSYNEQFF.

The V call is TRBV10-3, the J call TRBJ2-1, with 9 bases that match TRBD1. The CDR3 length is 16 residues. Trimming cost V 0 bases and J 9 bases; bases outside gene matches: 9. Germline V lookup: CDR1 ENHRY, CDR2 SYGVKD. CDR3 DNA sequence: TGTGCCATCAGTGAGTCTACGACAGGGGGAGAAGGTGAGCAGTTCTTC. Its translation: CAISESTTGGEGEQFF.

With regard to this clone: At one end the junction does not follow the germline gene, possibly because of a read error. This chain uses TRBV5-4 with TRBJ1-2; 8 bases are shared with TRBD1. The length of the CDR3 is 16 residues. Germline assignment: CDR1 SGHNT and CDR2 YYREEE (reference sequence). The CDR3 reads CAGSLGLRDRNYGYTF. The CDR3 DNA reads TGTGCCGGCAGCTTGGGGTTGAGGGACAGGAACTATGGCTACACCTTC.

The chain links TRBV5-1 to TRBJ2-1, with D tentatively TRBD1 (5 bases). CDR1 is SGHRS, CDR2 YFSETQ, per germline. V gave up 1 base and J gave up 8 bases, with 10 bases separating them. The CDR3 spans 13 residues. The CDR3 protein is CASSLTGWHEQFF. Here the CDR3 DNA reads TGCGCCAGCAGCTTGACAGGTTGGCATGAGCAGTTCTTC.

The chain has TRBV19 and TRBJ1-4, with D perhaps matching TRBD1 (6 bases). The CDR3 is 16 amino acids. V was cut by 3 bases and J by 2 bases, with 13 bases left in between. Germline values: CDR1 LNHDA, CDR2 SQIVND (reference sequence). This CDR3 reads CASSMPGGPTNEKLFF. CDR3 nucleotide sequence: TGTGCCAGTAGTATGCCGGGGGGGCCCACTAATGAAAAACTGTTTTTT.

This clone has only one observation. V and J are TRBV27 and TRBJ2-7; 8 bases fit TRBD1. Germline V gene data show CDR1 as MNHEY and CDR2 as SMNVEV (reference sequence). The CDR3 has 14 residues. J gave up 5 bases and V 5 bases, and 8 bases lay outside the gene matches. In nucleotides, the CDR3 is TGTGCCAGCAGTCCCGGGACAGGCGCGGACGAGCAGTACTTC. This codes for CASSPGTGADEQYF.

V is TRBV5-1 and J is TRBJ2-1; the D gene is possibly TRBD2 (6 bases). The CDR3 runs 16 residues. CDR1 is SGHRS, CDR2 YFSETQ, per germline. The germline V and J ends were trimmed by 3 bases and 2 bases, with 15 bases remaining between them. CDR3 loop: CASSSGTGEAYNEQFF. The CDR3 DNA is TGCGCCAGCAGCTCCGGGACTGGGGAAGCCTACAATGAGCAGTTCTTC.

The gene calls are TRBV15 and TRBJ1-4; 7 bases are shared with TRBD1. Trimming removed 8 bases from V and 0 bases from J; junction bases left unmatched: 9. The CDR3 is made up of 16 amino acids. Per the germline V gene, CDR1 is LNHNV and CDR2 is YYDKDF (reference sequence). CDR3 DNA: TGTGCCACCGCGACAGGGACTTTGGCAACTAATGAAAAACTGTTTTTT. Amino acids: CATATGTLATNEKLFF.

The chain joins TRBV7-9 to TRBJ2-1; 9 nucleotides agree with TRBD1. The germline V gene has CDR1 SEHNR and CDR2 FQNEAQ (reference sequence). The CDR3 covers 15 residues. Unmatched junction bases numbered 8, after V lost 4 bases and J lost 7 bases. CDR3 nucleotides: TGTGCCAGCAGCTCCACGGGACAGGGTATGAATGAGCAGTTCTTC. Translation: CASSSTGQGMNEQFF.

Comments on this clone: Sequence at one end of the junction differs from germline and may be a read error. The chain carries TRBV7-9 and TRBJ2-5, with D hard to call. The CDR3 covers 16 residues. Germline V gene lookup returns CDR1 SEHNR and CDR2 FQNEAQ (reference sequence). CDR3 bases: TGTTCCAGCAGCTTATTATCTTCCAGTAAACAAGAGACCCAGTACTTC. It codes for CSSSLLSSSKQETQYF.

The rearrangement links TRBV5-4 to TRBJ1-2; D is undetermined. The V and J ends lost 1 base and 6 bases respectively, with 16 bases between them. Looked up from germline, CDR1 is SGHNT and CDR2 is YYREEE (reference sequence). The CDR3 sequence is 15 residues long. Here the CDR3 reads CASSLFPPGIHGYTF. The CDR3 DNA follows: TGTGCCAGCAGCTTGTTCCCCCCGGGAATCCATGGCTACACCTTC.

This clone was seen only once. CDR3 nucleotide sequence: TGTGCCAGCAGCTTCGGCGGACAGGCCCGCCACCTTACTGGAAACACCATATATTTT. Translation: CASSFGGQARHLTGNTIYF. The chain joins TRBV5-4 to TRBJ1-3; 7 bases agree with TRBD1. J gave up 2 bases and V 2 bases, and 16 bases lay outside the gene matches. Germline assignment: CDR1 SGHNT and CDR2 YYREEE (reference sequence). The CDR3 has 19 residues. The whole variable domain, remainder taken from reference TRBV5-4 and TRBJ1-3, is ETGVTQSPTHLIKTRGQQVTLRCSSQSGHNTVSWYQQALGQGPQFIFQYYREEENGRGNFPPRFSGLQFPNYSSELNVNALELDDSALYLCASSFGGQARHLTGNTIYFGEGSWLTVV.

This clone was counted between two and nine times. V and J are TRBV9 and TRBJ2-7; perhaps TRBD1 as D (6 bases). In germline, CDR1 is SGDLS, CDR2 YYNGEE. CDR3 length: 15 amino acids. V lost 0 bases and J lost 0, with 10 bases in between. CDR3 nucleotides: TGTGCCAGCAGCGTAGCGGGACACAGCTCCTACGAGCAGTACTTC. Its protein is CASSVAGHSSYEQYF. The entire variable domain, with the rest obtained from reference TRBV9 and TRBJ2-7, is as follows: DSGVTQTPKHLITATGQRVTLRCSPRSGDLSVYWYQQSLDQGLQFLIQYYNGEERAKGNILERFSAQQFPDLHSELNLSSLELGDSALYFCASSVAGHSSYEQYFGPGTRLTVT.

This chain links TRBV9 with TRBJ2-5; TRBD2 matches at 7 bases. The CDR3 is made up of 14 amino acids. The germline CDR1 and CDR2 sequences are SGDLS and YYNGEE. Trimming took 4 bases from V and 4 from J; bases not matched to a gene: 7. CDR3 nucleotide sequence: TGTGCCAGCAGCACCAGCGGGATCGGAGAGACCCAGTACTTC. Its protein is CASSTSGIGETQYF.

The rearrangement joins TRBV6-1 to TRBJ1-5; tentatively, D is TRBD1 (6 bases). Looked up from germline, CDR1 is MNHNS and CDR2 is SASEGT. This CDR3 region has 16 residues. V lost 1 base and J lost 4, with 14 bases in between. CDR3 in DNA: TGTGCCAGCAGTGAAGGCGGGGGGCAGGGTAATCAGCCCCAGCATTTT. Translated, it gives CASSEGGGQGNQPQHF.

DNA of the CDR3: TGTGCCAGCAGCTTAGGGGAGGGGTTTGGCACAGATACGCAGTATTTT. Its protein is CASSLGEGFGTDTQYF. V gene TRBV7-9 combines with J gene TRBJ2-3, with 7 positions matching TRBD2. The CDR3 runs to 16 residues. Trimming removed 1 base from V and 1 base from J; junction bases left unmatched: 5. Germline V lookup: CDR1 SEHNR, CDR2 FQNEAQ (reference sequence).

The gene calls are TRBV7-6 and TRBJ2-1, with 10 bases that match TRBD2. The length of the CDR3 is 13 residues. Germline trimming cut 6 bases from V and 8 bases from J; bases unmatched to any gene: 4. From germline, CDR1 is SGHVS and CDR2 FNYEAQ. In nucleotides, the CDR3 is TGTGCCAGCAGGACTAGCGGGTTAGATGAGCAGTTCTTC. This sequence encodes CASRTSGLDEQFF.

On this clone: This may be a read error, as it is one base from a much larger clone. This rearrangement joins TRBV30 to TRBJ1-1; D is uncertain. The CDR3 covers 15 residues. Germline V lookup: CDR1 GTSNPN, CDR2 SVGIG (reference sequence). The V end was cut by 2 bases, the J end by 2 bases, with 15 bases between. CDR3 amino acids: CAWSTRRGFNTEAFF. Here the CDR3 DNA reads TGTGCCTGGAGTACTCGACGGGGATTCAACACTGAAGCTTTCTTT. The full variable domain, its missing parts supplied by reference TRBV30 and TRBJ1-1, is SQTIHQWPATLVQPVGSPLSLECTVEGTSNPNLYWYRQAAGRGLQLLFYSVGIGQISSEVPQNLSASRPQDRQFILSSKKLLLSDSGFYLCAWSTRRGFNTEAFFGQGTRLTVV.

The rearrangement joins TRBV30 to TRBJ2-2; no clear D gene. The CDR3 contains 13 residues. V was pared by 0 bases and J by 7 bases, with 9 bases between. Germline V CDR1 and CDR2: GTSNPN, SVGIG (reference sequence). The CDR3 loop is CAWSVPEDGELFF. In nucleotides, the CDR3 is TGTGCCTGGAGTGTACCAGAGGACGGGGAGCTGTTTTTT.

The V and J genes are TRBV29-1 and TRBJ2-1; D perhaps matches TRBD2 (5 bases). The CDR3 covers 12 residues. Germline CDR1 and CDR2: SQVTM and ANQGSEA. The V gene lost 2 bases and the J gene lost 10 bases, with 12 bases spanning the gap. The CDR3: CSVEFHPGEQFF. The DNA for the CDR3 is TGCAGCGTTGAATTTCACCCGGGAGAGCAGTTCTTC.

The rearrangement joins TRBV4-2 to TRBJ2-1, with 11 nucleotides matching TRBD2. Unmatched junction bases numbered 14, after V lost 4 bases and J lost 9 bases. The V gene's germline CDR1 is LGHNA and CDR2 YNFKEQ. This CDR3 comprises 17 residues. CDR3 nucleotide sequence: TGTGCCAGCAGCCGAGGAGTGGAGACTAGCGGGGTCGCTGAGCAGTTCTTC. This translates into CASSRGVETSGVAEQFF.